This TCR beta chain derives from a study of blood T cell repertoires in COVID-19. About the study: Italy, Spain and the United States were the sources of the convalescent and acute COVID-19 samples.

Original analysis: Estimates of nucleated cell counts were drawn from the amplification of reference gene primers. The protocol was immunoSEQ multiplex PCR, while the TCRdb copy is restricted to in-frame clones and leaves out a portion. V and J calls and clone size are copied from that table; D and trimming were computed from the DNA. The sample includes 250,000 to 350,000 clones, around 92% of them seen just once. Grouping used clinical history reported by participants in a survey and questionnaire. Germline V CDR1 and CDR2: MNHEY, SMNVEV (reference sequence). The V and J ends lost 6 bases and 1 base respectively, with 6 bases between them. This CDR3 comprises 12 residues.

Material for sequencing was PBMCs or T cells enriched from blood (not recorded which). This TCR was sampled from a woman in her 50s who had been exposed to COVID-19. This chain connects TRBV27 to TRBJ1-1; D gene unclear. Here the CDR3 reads CASRRANTEAFF. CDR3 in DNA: TGTGCCAGCAGGCGAGCGAACACTGAAGCTTTCTTT.